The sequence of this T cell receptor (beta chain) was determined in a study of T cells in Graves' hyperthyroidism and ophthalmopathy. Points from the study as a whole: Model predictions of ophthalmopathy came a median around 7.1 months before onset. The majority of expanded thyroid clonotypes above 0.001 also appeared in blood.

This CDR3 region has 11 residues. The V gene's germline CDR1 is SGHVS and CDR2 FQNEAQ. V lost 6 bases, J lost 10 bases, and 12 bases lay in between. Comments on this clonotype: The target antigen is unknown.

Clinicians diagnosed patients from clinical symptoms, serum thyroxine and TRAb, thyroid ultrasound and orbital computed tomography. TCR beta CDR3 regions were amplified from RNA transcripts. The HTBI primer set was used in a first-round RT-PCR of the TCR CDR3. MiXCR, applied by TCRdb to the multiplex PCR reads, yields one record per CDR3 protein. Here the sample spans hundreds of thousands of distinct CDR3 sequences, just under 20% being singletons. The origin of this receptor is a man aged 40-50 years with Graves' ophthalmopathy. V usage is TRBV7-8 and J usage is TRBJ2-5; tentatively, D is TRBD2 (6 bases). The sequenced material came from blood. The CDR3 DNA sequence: TGTGCCAGCAGTCCAGACGGGAGCCAGTACTTC. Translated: CASSPDGSQYF.